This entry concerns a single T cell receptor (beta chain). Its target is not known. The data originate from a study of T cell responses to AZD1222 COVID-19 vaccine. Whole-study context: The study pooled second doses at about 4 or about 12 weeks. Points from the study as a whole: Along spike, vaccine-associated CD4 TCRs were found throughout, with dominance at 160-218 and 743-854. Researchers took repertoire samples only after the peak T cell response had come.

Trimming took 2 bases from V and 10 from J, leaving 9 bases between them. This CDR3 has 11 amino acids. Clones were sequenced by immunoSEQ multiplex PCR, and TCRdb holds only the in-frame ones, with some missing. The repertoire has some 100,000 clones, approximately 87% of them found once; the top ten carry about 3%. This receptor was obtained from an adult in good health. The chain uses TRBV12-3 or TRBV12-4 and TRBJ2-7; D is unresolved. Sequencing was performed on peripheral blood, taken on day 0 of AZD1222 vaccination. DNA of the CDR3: TGTGCCAGCAGTTTACGGGCTGACCAGTACTTC. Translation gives CASSLRADQYF.